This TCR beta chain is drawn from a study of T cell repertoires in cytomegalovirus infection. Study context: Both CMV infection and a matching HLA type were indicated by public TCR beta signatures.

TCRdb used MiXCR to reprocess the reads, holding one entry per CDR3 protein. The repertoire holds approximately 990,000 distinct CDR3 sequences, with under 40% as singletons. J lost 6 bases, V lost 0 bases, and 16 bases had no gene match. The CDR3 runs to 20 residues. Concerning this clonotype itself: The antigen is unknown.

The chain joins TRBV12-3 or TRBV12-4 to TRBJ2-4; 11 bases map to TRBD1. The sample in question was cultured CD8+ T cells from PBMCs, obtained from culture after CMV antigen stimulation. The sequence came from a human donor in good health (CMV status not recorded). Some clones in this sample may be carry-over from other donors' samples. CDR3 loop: CASSLAIYPEGQGERNIQYF. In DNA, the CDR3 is TGTGCCAGCAGTTTAGCCATCTATCCGGAGGGACAGGGGGAGAGAAACATTCAGTACTTC.